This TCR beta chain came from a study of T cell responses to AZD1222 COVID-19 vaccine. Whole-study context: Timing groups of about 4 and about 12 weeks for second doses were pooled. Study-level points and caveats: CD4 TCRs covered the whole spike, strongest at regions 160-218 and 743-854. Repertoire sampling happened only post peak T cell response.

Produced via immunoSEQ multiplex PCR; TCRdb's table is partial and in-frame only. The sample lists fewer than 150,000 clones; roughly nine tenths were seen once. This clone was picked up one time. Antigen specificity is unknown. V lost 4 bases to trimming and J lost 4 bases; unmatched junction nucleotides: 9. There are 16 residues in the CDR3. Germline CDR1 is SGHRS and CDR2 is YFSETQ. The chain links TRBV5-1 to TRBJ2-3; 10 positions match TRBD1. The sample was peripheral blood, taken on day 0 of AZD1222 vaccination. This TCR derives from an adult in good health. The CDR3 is CASSLGQGVSADTQYF. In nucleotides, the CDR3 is TGCGCCAGCAGCCTCGGACAGGGGGTCTCCGCAGATACGCAGTATTTT. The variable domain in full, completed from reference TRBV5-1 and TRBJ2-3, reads KAGVTQTPRYLIKTRGQQVTLSCSPISGHRSVSWYQQTPGQGLQFLFEYFSETQRNKGNFPGRFSGRQFSNSRSEMNVSTLELGDSALYLCASSLGQGVSADTQYFGPGTRLTVL.